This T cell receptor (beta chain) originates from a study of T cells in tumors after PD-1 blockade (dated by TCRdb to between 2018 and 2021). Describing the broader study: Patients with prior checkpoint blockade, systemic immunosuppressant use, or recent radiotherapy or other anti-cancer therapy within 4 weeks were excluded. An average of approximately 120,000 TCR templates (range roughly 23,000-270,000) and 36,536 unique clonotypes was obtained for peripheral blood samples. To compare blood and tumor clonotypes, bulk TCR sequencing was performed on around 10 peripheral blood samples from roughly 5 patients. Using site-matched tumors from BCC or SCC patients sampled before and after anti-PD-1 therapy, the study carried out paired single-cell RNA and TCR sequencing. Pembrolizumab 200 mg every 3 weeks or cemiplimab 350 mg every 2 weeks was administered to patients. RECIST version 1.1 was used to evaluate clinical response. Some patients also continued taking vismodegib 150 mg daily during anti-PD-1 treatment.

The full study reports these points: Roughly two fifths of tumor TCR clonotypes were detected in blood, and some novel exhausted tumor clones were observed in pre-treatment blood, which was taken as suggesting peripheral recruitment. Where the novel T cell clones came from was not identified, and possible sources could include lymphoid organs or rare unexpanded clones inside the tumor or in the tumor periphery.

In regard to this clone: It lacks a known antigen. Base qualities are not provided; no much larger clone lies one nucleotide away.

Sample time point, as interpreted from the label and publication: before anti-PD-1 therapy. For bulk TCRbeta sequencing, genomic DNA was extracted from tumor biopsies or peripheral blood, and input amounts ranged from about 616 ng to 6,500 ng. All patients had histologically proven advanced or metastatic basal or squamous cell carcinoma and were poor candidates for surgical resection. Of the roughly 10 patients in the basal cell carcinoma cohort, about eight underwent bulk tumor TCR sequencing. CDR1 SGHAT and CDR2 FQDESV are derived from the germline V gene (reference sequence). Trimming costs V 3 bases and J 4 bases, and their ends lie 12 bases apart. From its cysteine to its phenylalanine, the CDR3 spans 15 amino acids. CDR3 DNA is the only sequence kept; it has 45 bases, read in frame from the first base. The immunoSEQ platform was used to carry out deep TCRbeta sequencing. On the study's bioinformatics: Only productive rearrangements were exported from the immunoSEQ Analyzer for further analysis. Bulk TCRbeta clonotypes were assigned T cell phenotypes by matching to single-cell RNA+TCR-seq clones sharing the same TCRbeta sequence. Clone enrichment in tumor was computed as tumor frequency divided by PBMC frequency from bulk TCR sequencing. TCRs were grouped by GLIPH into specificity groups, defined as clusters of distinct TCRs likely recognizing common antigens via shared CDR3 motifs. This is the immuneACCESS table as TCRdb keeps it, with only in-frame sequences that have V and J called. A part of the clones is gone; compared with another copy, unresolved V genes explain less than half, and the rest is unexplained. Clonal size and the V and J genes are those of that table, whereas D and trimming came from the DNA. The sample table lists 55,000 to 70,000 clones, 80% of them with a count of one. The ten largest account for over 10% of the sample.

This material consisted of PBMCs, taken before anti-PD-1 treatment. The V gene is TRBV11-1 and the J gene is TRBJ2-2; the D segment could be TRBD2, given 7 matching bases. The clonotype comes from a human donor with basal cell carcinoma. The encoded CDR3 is CASSFGGHVTGELFF. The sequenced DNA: TGTGCCAGCAGCTTCGGGGGGCATGTCACCGGGGAGCTGTTTTTT.